This entry lists 11 T cell receptor beta chains sequenced from one sample in a study of T cell repertoires in ileal Crohn's disease. The repertoire was sequenced with immunoSEQ multiplex PCR; TCRdb's copy has only in-frame clones and lacks some. Of some 1,000 clones in the sample, 86% were seen once. Lamina propria lymphocytes from surgical specimens were isolated on a density gradient before sorting. Source material: CD4+ T cells sorted from the ileum. The source of these receptors is an adult with Crohn's disease.

CDR3: CASRGGEGRGQPQHF. The CDR3 nucleotides are TGTGCCAGCAGAGGGGGGGAAGGTCGCGGGCAGCCCCAGCATTTT. The chain is built from TRBV28 and TRBJ1-5, with D possibly TRBD1 on 6 matching bases. Germline V gene sequence: CDR1 MDHEN, CDR2 SYDVKM. V lost 6 bases and J 7 bases, leaving 19 bases between the germline ends. The CDR3 runs 15 residues.

The chain recombines TRBV7-3 with TRBJ2-7; 9 positions match TRBD1. The J segment lost 8 bases and the V segment lost 2 bases, leaving 7 bases of the junction unmatched. The CDR3 consists of 14 residues. The germline gives CDR1 SGHTA, CDR2 FQGTGA. Written as DNA, the CDR3 is TGTGCCAGCAGCTTAGAGGGACAGGGTAGGAAGCAGTACTTC. Protein sequence: CASSLEGQGRKQYF.

A single count supports this clone. The chain joins TRBV19 to TRBJ1-2; TRBD1 might be the D (6 bases). The V gene lost 6 bases and the J gene lost 4 bases, with 15 bases spanning the gap. This CDR3 spans 14 amino acids. Germline CDR1 LNHDA, CDR2 SQIVND (reference sequence). The DNA of the CDR3 is TGTGCCAGTAGCCAGCTGGGGGCGGGCTATGGCTACACCTTC. It is translated as CASSQLGAGYGYTF.

As concerns this clone: At one boundary the junction diverges from the germline segment, which might be a read error. This chain connects TRBV7-2 to TRBJ1-3; D is possibly TRBD1 (5 bases). CDR1 and CDR2 from the germline V gene are SGHTA and FQGNSA. The CDR3 is made up of 12 amino acids. The CDR3 sequence: CASGGSGNIIYF. The CDR3 bases are TGTGCCAGCGGGGGGTCTGGAAACATCATATATTTT.

This chain joins TRBV6-5 and TRBJ1-1; TRBD1 is a possible D gene (6 bases). Trimming removed 10 bases from V and 4 bases from J, with 16 bases in between. The CDR3 has 13 amino acids. Germline V gene sequence: CDR1 MNHEY, CDR2 SVGAGI. CDR3 bases: TGTGCCACCGTACAGGGACGCGGCACTGAAGCTTTCTTT. Amino acids: CATVQGRGTEAFF.

V is TRBV28 and J is TRBJ2-1; 14 bases match TRBD2. CDR1 is MDHEN and CDR2 is SYDVKM in the germline V gene. V dropped 5 bases and J dropped 10; count of bases not matched to a gene: 4. The CDR3 is 14 amino acids. In DNA form, the CDR3 reads TGTGCCAGCAGTCCGGGACTAGCGGGAGTCGAGCAGTTCTTC. Translated: CASSPGLAGVEQFF. The full variable domain, with the rest looked up from reference TRBV28 and TRBJ2-1, is DVKVTQSSRYLVKRTGEKVFLECVQDMDHENMFWYRQDPGLGLRLIYFSYDVKMKEKGDIPEGYSVSREKKERFSLILESASTNQTSMYLCASSPGLAGVEQFFGPGTRLTVL.

The V and J genes are TRBV11-2 and TRBJ2-7; 10 nucleotides match TRBD1. Germline values: CDR1 SGHAT, CDR2 FQNNGV. The CDR3 runs 14 residues. V lost 5 bases to trimming and J lost 5 bases; unmatched junction nucleotides: 6. The CDR3 bases are TGTGCCAGCAGCGTCGACAGGGGGCCCCACGAGCAGTACTTC. It specifies CASSVDRGPHEQYF.

This chain connects TRBV2 to TRBJ2-5, with 9 bases aligning to TRBD1. The CDR3 sequence is 14 residues long. V was clipped by 7 bases and J by 4 bases; unmatched bases: 7. Germline values: CDR1 SNHLY, CDR2 FYNNEI. This chain's CDR3 is CASKGDRVPETQYF. As DNA, the CDR3 is TGTGCCAGCAAGGGGGACAGGGTCCCAGAGACCCAGTACTTC.

The V gene is TRBV30, the J gene TRBJ1-2; 7 bases are shared with TRBD1. V was clipped by 5 bases and J by 8 bases; unmatched bases: 14. The V gene's germline CDR1 is GTSNPN and CDR2 SVGIG (reference sequence). There are 14 residues in the CDR3. CDR3 in amino acids: CAWGRDRVLVGYTF. In nucleotides, the CDR3 is TGTGCCTGGGGTCGGGACAGAGTTTTGGTCGGCTACACCTTC. Drawing the rest from reference TRBV30 and TRBJ1-2, the complete variable domain is SQTIHQWPATLVQPVGSPLSLECTVEGTSNPNLYWYRQAAGRGLQLLFYSVGIGQISSEVPQNLSASRPQDRQFILSSKKLLLSDSGFYLCAWGRDRVLVGYTFGSGTRLTVV.

CDR3 nucleotides: TGTGCCAGCAGCTTAGGACGGGGTTCGACTGAAGCTTTCTTT. Residues: CASSLGRGSTEAFF. The chain couples TRBV11-2 to TRBJ1-1; no definite D call. Germline V gene lookup returns CDR1 SGHAT and CDR2 FQNNGV. V gave up 1 base and J gave up 5 bases, with 11 bases separating them. CDR3 size: 14 residues.

The chain employs TRBV6-4 and TRBJ1-5; a weak D match, TRBD1 (6 bases). CDR1 MRHNA and CDR2 SNTAGT come from the germline V gene. This CDR3 is built from 16 residues. V was clipped by 4 bases and J by 1 base, with 14 bases between them. The CDR3 region is CASSGPGGASNQPQHF. DNA for the CDR3: TGTGCCAGCAGTGGTCCGGGGGGCGCGAGCAATCAGCCCCAGCATTTT.